These 18 T cell receptor beta chains were all obtained from the same sample, sequenced in a study of blood T cells in healthy people across ages. Combining a sample-barcoded 5' primer with a J-beta primer mix, a second PCR ran for about 7 to 12 cycles. TCRdb reprocessed the 5' RACE reads via MiXCR and lists one record per CDR3 protein. Among 710,000 or so distinct CDR3 sequences listed, over 20% were seen once. The sample taken for sequencing was blood. All receptors come from a man aged 65 to 79 in good health.

This chain joins TRBV6-5 and TRBJ1-2, with D perhaps matching TRBD1 (5 bases). CDR1 and CDR2 (germline): MNHEY, SVGAGI. The CDR3 loop spans 15 amino acids. V was pared by 4 bases and J by 4 bases, with 16 bases between. DNA of the CDR3: TGTGCCAGCAGTTCTCCCTCAGGGCACCTCTATGGCTACACCTTC. Translating it yields CASSSPSGHLYGYTF.

The chain links TRBV20-1 to TRBJ2-3; TRBD1 matches at 7 bases. The trim removed 6 bases at V and 1 base at J, leaving 4 bases unmatched. The length of the CDR3 is 13 residues. Germline lookup yields CDR1 DFQATT and CDR2 SNEGSKA (reference sequence). CDR3 region: CSAEGQGTDTQYF. The CDR3, as DNA: TGCAGTGCGGAAGGACAGGGCACAGATACGCAGTATTTT.

The chain uses TRBV15 and TRBJ1-2, with D possibly being TRBD1 (6 bases). V was cut by 5 bases and J by 5 bases, with 18 bases left in between. The CDR3 extends over 15 amino acids. Germline V gene data show CDR1 as LNHNV and CDR2 as YYDKDF (reference sequence). The chain's CDR3 is CATSSASGVGYGYTF. DNA of the CDR3: TGTGCCACCAGCTCGGCCTCAGGGGTAGGGTATGGCTACACCTTC.

This clonotype has a handful of counts. The CDR3 DNA reads TGCGCCAGCAGCTTGGCTAACGGGAGGGCCAGGGGAGATACGCAGTATTTT. Translated: CASSLANGRARGDTQYF. The chain has TRBV5-1 and TRBJ2-3; 8 bases match TRBD2. With V trimmed by 0 bases and J by 5 bases, 11 bases remained unmatched. The CDR3 has 17 amino acids. Germline CDR1 is SGHRS and CDR2 is YFSETQ. Using reference TRBV5-1 and TRBJ2-3 for the parts outside the CDR3, the full variable domain is KAGVTQTPRYLIKTRGQQVTLSCSPISGHRSVSWYQQTPGQGLQFLFEYFSETQRNKGNFPGRFSGRQFSNSRSEMNVSTLELGDSALYLCASSLANGRARGDTQYFGPGTRLTVL.

The chain joins TRBV5-1 to TRBJ1-4; D call uncertain. The CDR3 has 15 residues. Trimming left V 4 bases short and J 6 bases short, with 16 bases between. CDR1 is SGHRS and CDR2 is YFSETQ in the germline V gene. This CDR3 is CASSPSGLGDEKLFF. CDR3 coding DNA: TGCGCCAGCAGCCCCTCCGGATTAGGTGATGAAAAACTGTTTTTT.

This clonotype was seen repeatedly, ten times or more. The V and J genes are TRBV29-1 and TRBJ2-5; D is unresolved. The germline V gene encodes CDR1 SQVTM and CDR2 ANQGSEA. V was pared by 7 bases and J by 1 base, with 7 bases between. The CDR3 is 11 amino acids. CDR3 sequence: CSEWSQETQYF. The CDR3 DNA reads TGCAGCGAATGGAGCCAAGAGACCCAGTACTTC.

This clonotype was picked up a small number of times. V usage is TRBV5-1 and J usage is TRBJ1-3, with D perhaps TRBD1 (5 bases). CDR3 length: 16 amino acids. CDR1 and CDR2 from the germline V gene are SGHRS and YFSETQ. V was pared by 2 bases and J by 0 bases, with 12 bases between. CDR3 amino acids: CASSFLGGTSGNTIYF. The CDR3 DNA follows: TGCGCCAGCAGCTTCCTGGGAGGGACCTCTGGAAACACCATATATTTT. The full variable domain, completed using reference TRBV5-1 and TRBJ1-3, is KAGVTQTPRYLIKTRGQQVTLSCSPISGHRSVSWYQQTPGQGLQFLFEYFSETQRNKGNFPGRFSGRQFSNSRSEMNVSTLELGDSALYLCASSFLGGTSGNTIYFGEGSWLTVV.

The chain recombines TRBV10-3 with TRBJ2-3; 9 nucleotides agree with TRBD1. This CDR3 comprises 16 residues. The V gene's germline CDR1 is ENHRY and CDR2 SYGVKD. V dropped 5 bases and J dropped 3; count of bases not matched to a gene: 9. The CDR3 region is CAISSSGTGTTDTQYF. The CDR3 DNA sequence: TGTGCCATCAGTTCCTCGGGGACAGGGACTACAGATACGCAGTATTTT.

This clonotype has only a few counts. The chain has TRBV12-3 or TRBV12-4 and TRBJ1-4; 7 positions agree with TRBD1. The CDR3 is 13 amino acids. The J segment lost 7 bases and the V segment lost 6 bases, leaving 5 bases of the junction unmatched. The CDR3 DNA reads TGTGCCAGCAGAGCGACAGGGATTGAAAAACTGTTTTTT. Amino acids: CASRATGIEKLFF.

This clonotype occurred a few times. The chain recombines TRBV15 with TRBJ2-7; TRBD2 aligns across 9 bases. Unmatched junction bases numbered 10, after V lost 0 bases and J lost 7 bases. Germline V lookup: CDR1 LNHNV, CDR2 YYDKDF (reference sequence). The CDR3 is 16 amino acids. CDR3 amino acids: CATSRDLAGLPWEQYF. DNA for the CDR3: TGTGCCACCAGCAGAGATCTAGCGGGGTTGCCCTGGGAGCAGTACTTC.

In its sample, this clonotype was seen a few times. The rearrangement links TRBV11-2 to TRBJ2-5, with 8 bases aligning to TRBD2. The CDR3 covers 15 residues. V was clipped by 0 bases and J by 5 bases; unmatched bases: 5. CDR1 is SGHAT and CDR2 is FQNNGV in the germline V gene. The CDR3: CASSLDGLAGETQYF. The CDR3 DNA follows: TGTGCCAGCAGCTTAGATGGACTAGCCGGGGAGACCCAGTACTTC.

The chain uses TRBV12-3 or TRBV12-4 and TRBJ2-7; D ambiguous. The CDR3 runs 12 residues. Trimming removed 3 bases at V and 5 bases at J, with 8 bases between. CDR3 region: CASSFSAHEQYF. The CDR3 nucleotides read TGTGCCAGCAGTTTTTCAGCTCACGAGCAGTACTTC.

In this sample, this clonotype turned up a few times. This sequence joins TRBV4-3 and TRBJ2-6; no clear D. The CDR3 is 17 residues long. Germline CDR1 LGHNA, CDR2 YSLEER. Trimming removed 1 base at V and 1 base at J, with 11 bases between. The DNA for the CDR3 is TGCGCCAGCAGCCAAGGTTATCGGGTATCTGGGGCCAACGTCCTGACTTTC. Translated, it gives CASSQGYRVSGANVLTF.

The V and J genes are TRBV25-1 and TRBJ2-5; tentative D call: TRBD2 (5 bases). The CDR3 is 16 residues long. Between the trimmed V and J ends, which lost 7 bases and 0 bases, there was a span of 18 bases. Germline CDR1 is MGHDK and CDR2 is SYGVNS. CDR3 coding DNA: TGTGCCAGCACCCGGGGTGGGATTGCGTACCAAGAGACCCAGTACTTC. Its translation: CASTRGGIAYQETQYF.

V is TRBV30 and J is TRBJ1-4; D is ambiguous. The CDR3 is 13 residues long. The V end lost 3 bases, the J end lost 7 bases, and 12 bases lay between the germline ends. Germline lookup yields CDR1 GTSNPN and CDR2 SVGIG (reference sequence). For the CDR3, the DNA is TGTGCCTGGAGCGGAAGTAAGGTTGAAAAACTGTTTTTT. It translates to CAWSGSKVEKLFF.

A single count supports this clonotype. The chain has TRBV10-3 and TRBJ1-1; the match to TRBD1 covers 8 bases. The CDR3 spans 13 residues. V was clipped by 3 bases and J by 7 bases; unmatched bases: 4. Germline CDR1 and CDR2: ENHRY and SYGVKD. The CDR3 coding sequence is TGTGCCATCAGTGAAGGACAGGGATTTGAAGCTTTCTTT. Protein sequence: CAISEGQGFEAFF.

The CDR3 coding sequence is TGTGCCAGCAGTGGCCTCCTATACGAGCAGTACTTC. It is translated as CASSGLLYEQYF. The chain couples TRBV6-1 to TRBJ2-7, with unresolved D. The CDR3 has 12 residues. CDR1 is MNHNS and CDR2 is SASEGT in the germline V gene. Trimming shortened V by 4 bases and J by 4 bases, and 8 bases separated the two germline ends.

The chain uses TRBV6-2 or TRBV6-3 and TRBJ1-1, with D tentatively TRBD1 (5 bases). Germline CDR1 is MNHEY and CDR2 is SVGEGT. The CDR3 runs to 14 residues. The V and J ends lost 6 bases and 3 bases respectively, with 14 bases between them. The CDR3 DNA reads TGTGCCAGCAGCTCTGGGTGGGACTACACTGAAGCTTTCTTT. It specifies CASSSGWDYTEAFF.